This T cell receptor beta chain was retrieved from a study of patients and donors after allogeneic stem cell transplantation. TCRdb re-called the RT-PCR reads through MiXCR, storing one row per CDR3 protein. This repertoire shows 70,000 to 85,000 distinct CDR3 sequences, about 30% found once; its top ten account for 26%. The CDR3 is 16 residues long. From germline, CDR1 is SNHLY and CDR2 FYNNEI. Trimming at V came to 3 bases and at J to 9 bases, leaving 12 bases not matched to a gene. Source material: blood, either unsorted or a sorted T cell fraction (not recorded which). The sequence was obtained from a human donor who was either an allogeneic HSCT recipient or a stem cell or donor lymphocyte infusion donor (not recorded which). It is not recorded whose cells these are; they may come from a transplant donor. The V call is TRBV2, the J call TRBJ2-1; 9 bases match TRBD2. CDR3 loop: CASSDARGRGTGEQFF. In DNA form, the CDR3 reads TGTGCCAGCAGTGACGCTCGCGGGAGGGGTACGGGTGAGCAGTTCTTC.